The rows below give T cell receptor beta chains drawn from one sample of a study of blood T cell repertoires in COVID-19. TCRdb's copy holds only in-frame clones and misses some; the assay was immunoSEQ multiplex PCR. Seen here are about 200,000 clones, nearly 90% observed once, and the top ten hold almost 4%. The sample taken for sequencing was PBMCs or T cells enriched from blood (not recorded which). These receptors originate from a woman between 25 and 40 years old with acute COVID-19. CDR3s include the opening cysteine and the closing phenylalanine or tryptophan. The order of the fields is D gene, clone size, J gene, V gene, CDR3 protein, CDR3 DNA. A D gene is named only where the DNA matches it firmly. Rows give clone size only sometimes, using once, few, many, or a class for an expanded clone.

>-|-|TRBJ1-3|TRBV3-1/TRBV3-2
CASSPGGGASSGNTIYF
TGTGCCAGCAGCCCGGGAGGGGGGGCTAGCTCTGGAAACACCATATATTTT
>-|-|TRBJ1-5|TRBV10-1
CASSESGEAQPQHF
TGCGCCAGCAGTGAATCCGGGGAGGCTCAGCCCCAGCATTTT
>-|once|TRBJ1-6|TRBV19
CASTQHPGRYNSPLHF
TGTGCCAGTACACAGCACCCCGGGAGATATAATTCACCCCTCCACTTT
>-|-|TRBJ1-5|TRBV30
CAWSWGNNQPQHF
TGTGCCTGGAGTTGGGGCAACAATCAGCCCCAGCATTTT
>-|-|TRBJ1-2|TRBV27
CASSKQGGNYGYTF
TGTGCCAGCAGTAAACAGGGAGGGAACTATGGCTACACCTTC
>TRBD1|-|TRBJ1-1|TRBV6-5
CASSRTGTGEAFF
TGTGCCAGCAGCCGAACCGGGACAGGCGAAGCTTTCTTT
>-|-|TRBJ1-1|TRBV4-1
CASSQGGVSTEAFF
TGCGCCAGCAGCCAAGGAGGCGTGAGCACTGAAGCTTTCTTT
>TRBD1|-|TRBJ1-4|TRBV7-6
CASSTTGRATNEKLFF
TGTGCCAGCAGCACGACAGGGCGTGCAACTAATGAAAAACTGTTTTTT
>TRBD2|-|TRBJ2-1|TRBV19
CASNRGSGTSGGYYNEQFF
TGTGCCAGTAACAGGGGCTCCGGGACTAGCGGGGGTTACTACAATGAGCAGTTCTTC
>-|-|TRBJ1-5|TRBV6-2/TRBV6-3
CASSYRYRDTFPHF
TGTGCCAGCAGTTACAGATACAGGGACACCTTTCCCCATTTT
>TRBD1|-|TRBJ2-2|TRBV18
CASSPFVQQGSTGELFF
TGTGCCAGCTCACCATTCGTTCAACAGGGGAGCACCGGGGAGCTGTTTTTT
>TRBD1|-|TRBJ1-1|TRBV4-3
CASSQGVGDREEAFF
TGCGCCAGCAGCCAAGGGGTCGGAGACAGGGAAGAAGCTTTCTTT
>TRBD1|-|TRBJ1-1|TRBV4-1
CASSHRGQGRTEAFF
TGCGCCAGCAGCCACCGGGGACAGGGTCGAACTGAAGCTTTCTTT
>TRBD1|once|TRBJ1-1|TRBV11-2
CASSQPGQGHTEAFF
TGTGCCAGCAGCCAGCCGGGACAGGGGCACACTGAAGCTTTCTTT
>TRBD1|-|TRBJ1-5|TRBV2
CASSPLRQGAIAQHF
TGTGCCAGCAGCCCCCTGAGACAGGGTGCTATAGCCCAGCATTTT
>-|-|TRBJ1-1|TRBV10-3
CAISQGRNTEAFF
TGTGCCATCAGTCAGGGAAGGAACACTGAAGCTTTCTTT
>-|-|TRBJ2-2|TRBV7-3
CASSLHGSVNTGELFF
TGTGCCAGCAGCTTACATGGTAGCGTCAACACCGGGGAGCTGTTTTTT
>-|-|TRBJ2-1|TRBV15
CATSRVVGFYNEQFF
TGTGCCACCAGCAGAGTGGTTGGCTTCTACAATGAGCAGTTCTTC
>-|-|TRBJ1-6|TRBV30
CAWSVPVRGSPLHF
TGTGCCTGGAGTGTACCCGTCCGAGGTTCACCCCTCCACTTT
>TRBD1|-|TRBJ2-7|TRBV2
CASQPGTGSYEQYF
TGTGCCAGCCAACCCGGGACAGGGTCCTACGAGCAGTACTTC
>TRBD1|-|TRBJ1-5|TRBV2
CASLGQGNQPQHF
TGTGCCAGCCTGGGACAGGGGAATCAGCCCCAGCATTTT
>-|-|TRBJ1-1|TRBV11-3
CASSSYRGTEAFF
TGTGCCAGCAGCTCTTATCGGGGCACTGAAGCTTTCTTT
>-|-|TRBJ2-3|TRBV11-2
CASSLDRGQGRDTQYF
TGTGCCAGCAGCTTAGATAGGGGTCAGGGTAGAGATACGCAGTATTTT
>TRBD1|-|TRBJ1-1|TRBV5-4
CASSRGQGRYSDTEAFF
TGTGCCAGCAGCCGCGGACAGGGGAGGTATTCGGACACTGAAGCTTTCTTT
>TRBD1|-|TRBJ2-7|TRBV15
CATSRGRQGLSYEQYF
TGTGCCACCAGCAGAGGCCGACAGGGGCTCTCCTACGAGCAGTACTTC
>TRBD1|many|TRBJ1-6|TRBV13
CASSPQDRFDSPLHF
TGTGCCAGCAGCCCCCAGGACAGGTTTGATTCACCCCTCCACTTT
>-|-|TRBJ2-3|TRBV5-1
CASSLERPITDTQYF
TGCGCCAGCAGCTTGGAGCGGCCGATCACAGATACGCAGTATTTT
>-|-|TRBJ1-4|TRBV5-5
CASSGGSINEKLFF
TGTGCCAGCAGTGGAGGTAGCATTAATGAAAAACTGTTTTTT
>TRBD1|-|TRBJ1-6|TRBV7-2
CASSPDGTANSPLHF
TGTGCCAGCAGTCCCGATGGGACAGCCAATTCACCCCTCCACTTT
>-|-|TRBJ1-4|TRBV2
CASSLTGATNEKLFF
TGTGCCAGCAGCTTGACAGGCGCAACTAATGAAAAACTGTTTTTT
>-|-|TRBJ1-4|TRBV11-2
CASSRGQTENEKLFF
TGTGCCAGCAGCCGCGGACAGACGGAAAATGAAAAACTGTTTTTT
>-|-|TRBJ1-1|TRBV3-1/TRBV3-2
CASSQRTGLNTEAFF
TGTGCCAGCAGCCAGCGAACAGGTTTGAACACTGAAGCTTTCTTT
>-|-|TRBJ2-1|TRBV6-2/TRBV6-3
CASSMTRTSSYNEQFF
TGTGCCAGCAGTATGACTCGTACGAGCTCCTACAATGAGCAGTTCTTC
>TRBD1|-|TRBJ2-1|TRBV24-1
CATSDSRQGNNEQFF
TGTGCCACCAGTGATTCGAGACAGGGGAACAATGAGCAGTTCTTC
>-|-|TRBJ1-5|TRBV2
CASSAFGQSNQPQHF
TGTGCCAGCAGCGCCTTCGGACAGAGCAATCAGCCCCAGCATTTT
>-|-|TRBJ2-3|TRBV2
CASSEISSGVVADTQYF
TGTGCCAGCAGTGAAATATCGTCAGGGGTTGTGGCAGATACGCAGTATTTT
>TRBD1|-|TRBJ1-1|TRBV20-1
CSATHRGEAFF
TGCAGTGCTACTCACAGGGGTGAAGCTTTCTTT
>TRBD1|few|TRBJ2-5|TRBV18
CASSPLRDSGGQETQYF
TGTGCCAGCTCACCGCTCCGGGACAGTGGGGGCCAAGAGACCCAGTACTTC
>-|-|TRBJ1-1|TRBV6-4
CASSPTSEDLVRNTEAFF
TGTGCCAGCAGCCCCACCAGCGAGGATCTTGTTCGGAACACTGAAGCTTTCTTT
>-|-|TRBJ1-6|TRBV15
CATSRDPQGYNSPLHF
TGTGCCACCAGCAGAGATCCTCAGGGTTATAATTCACCCCTCCACTTT
>-|-|TRBJ1-4|TRBV19
CASSIAGGPRKTNEKLFF
TGTGCCAGTAGTATAGCCGGGGGGCCGCGAAAAACTAATGAAAAACTGTTTTTT
>-|-|TRBJ2-3|TRBV4-1
CASSPRAQTDQQYF
TGCGCCAGCAGCCCACGGGCACAGACAGATCAGCAGTATTTT
>-|-|TRBJ1-6|TRBV28
CASSSPRSPDTRNSPLHF
TGTGCCAGCAGTTCCCCCAGATCGCCGGACACGCGGAATTCACCCCTCCACTTT
>TRBD2|-|TRBJ2-3|TRBV11-2
CASSLDGGGGTTDTQYF
TGTGCCAGCAGCTTAGATGGGGGCGGGGGGACGACAGATACGCAGTATTTT
>TRBD1|-|TRBJ1-1|TRBV28
CASTYDRGTEAFF
TGTGCCAGCACCTACGACAGGGGCACTGAAGCTTTCTTT
>-|once|TRBJ1-5|TRBV2
CASSGESDQPQHF
TGTGCCAGCAGTGGCGAGAGTGATCAGCCCCAGCATTTT